This T cell receptor beta chain was captured in a study of blood T cell repertoires in COVID-19. Study in general: The United States, Italy and Spain provided the acute and convalescent COVID-19 samples. T cells, B-cell-depleted T cells, or PBMCs supplied cDNA or gDNA.

The CDR3 totals 12 residues. V gave up 5 bases and J gave up 1 base, with 3 bases separating them. Germline V lookup: CDR1 SEHNR, CDR2 FQNEAQ (reference sequence). Per the study methods: The authors estimated nucleated cell counts from reference gene primer amplification. Produced via immunoSEQ multiplex PCR; TCRdb's table is partial and in-frame only. The V and J calls and the clone size are those of that table, but D and trimming were determined from the DNA. The sample records about 370,000 clones, 90% being singletons. This sequence was found in a man in his late teens or twenties with active or convalescent COVID-19. Sequencing was done on a sample of peripheral blood. The chain recombines TRBV7-9 with TRBJ1-5; the D is unclear. The CDR3 sequence: CASSVSNQPQHF. The CDR3, as DNA: TGTGCCAGCAGCGTAAGCAATCAGCCCCAGCATTTT.